The clone carrying this T cell receptor beta chain came up once. Profiling relied on immunoSEQ multiplex PCR, and the TCRdb table lists in-frame clones only, not all of them. Found here are over 2 million clones, roughly 90% of them singletons; the top ten hold about 0.36%. This record belongs to a study of shared clonotypes between healthy human individuals. CDR3 size: 12 residues. CDR1 and CDR2 (germline): SGHAT, FQDESV (reference sequence). Deletions cut 8 bases from V and 2 bases from J, with 9 bases between. The receptor's source is a man younger than 30 in good health. Some clones in this sample may be carry-over from other donors' samples. Input material: naive CD4+ T cells from PBMCs. Subset here: CD45RA+ positively selected. This sequence joins TRBV11-1 and TRBJ1-2; D is ambiguous. The CDR3 is CASGHSNYGYTF. For the CDR3, the DNA is TGTGCCAGCGGGCATTCCAACTATGGCTACACCTTC. The variable domain in full, with the rest retrieved from reference TRBV11-1 and TRBJ1-2, is EAEVAQSPRYKITEKSQAVAFWCDPISGHATLYWYRQILGQGPELLVQFQDESVVDDSQLPKDRFSAERLKGVDSTLKIQPAELGDSAMYLCASGHSNYGYTFGSGTRLTVV.